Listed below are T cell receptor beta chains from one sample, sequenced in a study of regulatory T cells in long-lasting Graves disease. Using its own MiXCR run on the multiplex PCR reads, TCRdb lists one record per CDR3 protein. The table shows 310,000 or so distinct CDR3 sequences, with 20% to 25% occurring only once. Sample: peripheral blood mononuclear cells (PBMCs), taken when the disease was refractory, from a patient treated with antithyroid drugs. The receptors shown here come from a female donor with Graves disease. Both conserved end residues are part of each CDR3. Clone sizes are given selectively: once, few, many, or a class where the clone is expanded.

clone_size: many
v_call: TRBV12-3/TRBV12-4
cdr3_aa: CASSLREDHYEQYF

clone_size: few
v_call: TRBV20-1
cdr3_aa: CSAGAGQGTYGYTF

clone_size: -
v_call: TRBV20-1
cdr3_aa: CSARDTAGIEAFF

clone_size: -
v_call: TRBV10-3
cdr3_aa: CAISESGVEQYF

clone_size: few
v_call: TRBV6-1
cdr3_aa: CASSREWNQPQHF

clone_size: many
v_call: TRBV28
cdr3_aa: CASSEGPYEQYF

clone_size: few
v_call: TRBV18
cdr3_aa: CASSLGVDPQPQHF

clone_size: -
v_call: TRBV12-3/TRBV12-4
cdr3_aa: CASSFSGVGNEKLFF

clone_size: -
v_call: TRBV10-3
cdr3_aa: CAPDSRAYSNQPQHF

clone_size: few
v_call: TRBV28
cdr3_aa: CASSHIPTGYNTEAFF

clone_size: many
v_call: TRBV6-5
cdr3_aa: CASSYRDRFPISSYEQYF

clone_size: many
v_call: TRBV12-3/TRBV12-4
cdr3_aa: CASSFGGSNQPQHF

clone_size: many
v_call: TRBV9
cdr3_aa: CASSPKSGTEAFF

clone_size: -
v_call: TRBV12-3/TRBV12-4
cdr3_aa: CASSLSTQYF

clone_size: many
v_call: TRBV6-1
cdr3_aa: CASKRAAVYGYTF

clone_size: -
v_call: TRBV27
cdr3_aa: CASSLGSSFYNEQFF

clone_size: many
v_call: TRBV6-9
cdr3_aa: CASSSRLGDGYLRAKNIQYF

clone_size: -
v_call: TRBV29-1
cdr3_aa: CSARLGSVTGELFF

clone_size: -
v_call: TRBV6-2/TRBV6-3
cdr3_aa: CASSYGWSGNQPQHF

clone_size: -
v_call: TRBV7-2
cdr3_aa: CASTEGLAINEQYF

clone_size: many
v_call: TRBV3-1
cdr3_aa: CASSQDRTAQYF

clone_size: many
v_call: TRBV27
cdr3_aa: CASSTRNGTSATYEQYF

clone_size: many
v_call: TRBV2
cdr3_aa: CASSGIENTEAFF

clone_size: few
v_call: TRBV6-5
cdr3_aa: CASSSAGARRHTEAFF

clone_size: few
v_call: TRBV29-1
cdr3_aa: CSVSDSTSNQPQHF

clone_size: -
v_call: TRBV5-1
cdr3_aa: CASSRDRPNTEAFF

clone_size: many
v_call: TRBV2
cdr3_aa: CASSWTPGPSYEQYF

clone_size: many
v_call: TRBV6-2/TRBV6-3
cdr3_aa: CASSSTYREIHSLAKNIQYF

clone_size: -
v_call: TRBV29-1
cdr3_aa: CSVRTWGANVLTF

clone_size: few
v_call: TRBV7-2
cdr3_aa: CASSSEPGLNTEAFF

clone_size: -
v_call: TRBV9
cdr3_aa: CASSPVAGRSYEQYF

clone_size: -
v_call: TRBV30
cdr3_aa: CAWRPGTGDNSPLHF

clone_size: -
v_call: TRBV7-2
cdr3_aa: CASSSVGQNTEAFF

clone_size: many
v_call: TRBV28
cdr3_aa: CASKGSGGWETQYF

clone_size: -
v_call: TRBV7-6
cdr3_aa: CASSPMTGLNTEAFF

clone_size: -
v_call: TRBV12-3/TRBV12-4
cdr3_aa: CASSPIWDRSSYEQYF

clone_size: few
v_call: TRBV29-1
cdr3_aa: CSVWKSGELFF

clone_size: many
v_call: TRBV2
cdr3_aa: CASGGTSGPVNTEAFF

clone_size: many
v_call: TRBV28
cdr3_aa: CASSPAVMSYEQYF

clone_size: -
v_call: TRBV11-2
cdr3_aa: CASSPVGPDTGELFF

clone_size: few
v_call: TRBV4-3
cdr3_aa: CASSQDDGTGGGYTF

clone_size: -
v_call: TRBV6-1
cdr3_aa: CASRPLAGEIYNEQFF

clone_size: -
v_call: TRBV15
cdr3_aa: CATSRDRDPYTEAFF

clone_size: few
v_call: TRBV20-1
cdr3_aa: CSAPQTSEGELFF

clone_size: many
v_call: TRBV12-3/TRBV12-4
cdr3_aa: CASSRTDFNQPQHF